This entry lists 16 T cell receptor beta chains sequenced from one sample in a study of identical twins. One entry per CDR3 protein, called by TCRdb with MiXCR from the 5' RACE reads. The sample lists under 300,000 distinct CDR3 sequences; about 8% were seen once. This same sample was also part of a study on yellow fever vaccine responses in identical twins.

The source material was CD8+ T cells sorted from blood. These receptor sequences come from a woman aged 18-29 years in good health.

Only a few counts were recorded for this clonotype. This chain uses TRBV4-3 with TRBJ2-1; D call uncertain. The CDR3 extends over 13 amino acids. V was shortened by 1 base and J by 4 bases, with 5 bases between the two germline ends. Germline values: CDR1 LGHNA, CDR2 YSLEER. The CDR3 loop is CASSQVAYNEQFF. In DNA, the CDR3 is TGCGCCAGCAGCCAAGTGGCGTACAATGAGCAGTTCTTC.

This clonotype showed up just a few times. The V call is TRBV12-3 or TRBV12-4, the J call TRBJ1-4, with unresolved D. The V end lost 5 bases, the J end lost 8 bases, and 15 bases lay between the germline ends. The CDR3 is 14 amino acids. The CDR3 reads CASSLPRVQEKLFF. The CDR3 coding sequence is TGTGCCAGCAGTCTTCCCCGAGTACAGGAAAAACTGTTTTTT.

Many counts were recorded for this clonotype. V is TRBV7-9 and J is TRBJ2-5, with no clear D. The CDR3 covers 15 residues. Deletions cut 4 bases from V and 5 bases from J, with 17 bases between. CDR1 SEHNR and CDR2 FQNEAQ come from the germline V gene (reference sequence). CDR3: CASSSTGPYRETQYF. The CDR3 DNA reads TGTGCCAGCAGCTCGACCGGTCCCTACCGGGAGACCCAGTACTTC.

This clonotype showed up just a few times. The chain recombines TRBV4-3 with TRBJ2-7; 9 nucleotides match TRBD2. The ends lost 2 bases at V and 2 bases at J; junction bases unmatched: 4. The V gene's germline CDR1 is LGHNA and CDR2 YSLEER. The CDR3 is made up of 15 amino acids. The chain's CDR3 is CASSQHSGSPYEQYF. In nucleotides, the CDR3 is TGCGCCAGCAGCCAACATAGCGGGAGCCCCTACGAGCAGTACTTC.

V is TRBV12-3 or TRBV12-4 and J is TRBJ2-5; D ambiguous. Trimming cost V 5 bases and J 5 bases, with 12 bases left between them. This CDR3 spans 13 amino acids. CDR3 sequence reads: CASSPYTRETQYF. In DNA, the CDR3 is TGTGCCAGCAGTCCATACACTCGCGAGACCCAGTACTTC.

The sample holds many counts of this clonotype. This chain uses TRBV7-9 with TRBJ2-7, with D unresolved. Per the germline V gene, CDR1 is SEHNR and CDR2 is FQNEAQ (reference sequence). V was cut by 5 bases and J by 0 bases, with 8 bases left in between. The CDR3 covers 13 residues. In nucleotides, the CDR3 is TGTGCCAGCAGCACTCAGAGCTCCTACGAGCAGTACTTC. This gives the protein CASSTQSSYEQYF.

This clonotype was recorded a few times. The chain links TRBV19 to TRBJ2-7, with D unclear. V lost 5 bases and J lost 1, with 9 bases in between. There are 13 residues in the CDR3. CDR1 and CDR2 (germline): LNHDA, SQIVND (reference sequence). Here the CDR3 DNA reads TGTGCCAGTAGTTCTAGGATGTCCTACGAGCAGTACTTC. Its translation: CASSSRMSYEQYF.

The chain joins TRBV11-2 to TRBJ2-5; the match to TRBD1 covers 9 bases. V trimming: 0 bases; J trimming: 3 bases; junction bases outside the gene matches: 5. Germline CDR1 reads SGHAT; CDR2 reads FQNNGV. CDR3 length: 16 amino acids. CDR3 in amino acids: CASSLDFWTGEETQYF. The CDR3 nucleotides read TGTGCCAGCAGCTTAGATTTTTGGACAGGGGAAGAGACCCAGTACTTC.

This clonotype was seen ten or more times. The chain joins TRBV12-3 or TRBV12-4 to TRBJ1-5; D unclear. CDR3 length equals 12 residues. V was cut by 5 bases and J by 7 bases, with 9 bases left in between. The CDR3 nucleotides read TGTGCCAGCAGTCCGCGAAGGCAGCCCCAGCATTTT. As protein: CASSPRRQPQHF.

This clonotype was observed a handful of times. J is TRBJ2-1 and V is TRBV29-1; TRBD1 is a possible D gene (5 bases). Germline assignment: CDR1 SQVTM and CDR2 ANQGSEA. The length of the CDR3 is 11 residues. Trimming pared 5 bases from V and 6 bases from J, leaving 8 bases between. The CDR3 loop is CSVRDSNEQFF. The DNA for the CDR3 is TGCAGCGTTAGAGACAGCAATGAGCAGTTCTTC.

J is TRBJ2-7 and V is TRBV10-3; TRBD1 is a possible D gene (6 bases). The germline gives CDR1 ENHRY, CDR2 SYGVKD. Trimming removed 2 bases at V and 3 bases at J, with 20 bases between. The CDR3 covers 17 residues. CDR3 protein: CAISEDRSYLLYYEQYF. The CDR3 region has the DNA TGTGCCATCAGTGAGGACAGGAGTTACCTCCTTTACTACGAGCAGTACTTC.

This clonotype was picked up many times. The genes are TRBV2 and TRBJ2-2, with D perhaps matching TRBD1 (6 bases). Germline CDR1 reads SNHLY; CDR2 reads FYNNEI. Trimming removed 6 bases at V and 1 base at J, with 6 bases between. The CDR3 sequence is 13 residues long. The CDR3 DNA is TGTGCCAGCAGGACAGGGAACACCGGGGAGCTGTTTTTT. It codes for CASRTGNTGELFF.

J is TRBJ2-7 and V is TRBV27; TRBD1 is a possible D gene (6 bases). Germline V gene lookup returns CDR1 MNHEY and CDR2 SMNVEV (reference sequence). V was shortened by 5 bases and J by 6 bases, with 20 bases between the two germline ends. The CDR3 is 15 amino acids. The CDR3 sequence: CASSPRTELHREQYF. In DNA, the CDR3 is TGTGCCAGCAGTCCCCGGACAGAGCTCCATCGCGAGCAGTACTTC.

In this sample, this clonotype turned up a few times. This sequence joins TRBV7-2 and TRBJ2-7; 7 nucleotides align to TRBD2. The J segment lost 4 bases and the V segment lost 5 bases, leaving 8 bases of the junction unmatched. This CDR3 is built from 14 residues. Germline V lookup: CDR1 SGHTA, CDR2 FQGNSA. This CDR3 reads CASSPLGGGYEQYF. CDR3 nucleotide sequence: TGTGCCAGCAGCCCCCTAGGCGGGGGATACGAGCAGTACTTC.

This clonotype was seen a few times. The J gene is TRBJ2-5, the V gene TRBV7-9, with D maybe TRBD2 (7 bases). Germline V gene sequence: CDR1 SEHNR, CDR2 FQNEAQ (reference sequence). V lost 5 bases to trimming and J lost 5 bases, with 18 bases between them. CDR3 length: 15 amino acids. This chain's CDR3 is CASSNQGRGQETQYF. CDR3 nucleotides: TGTGCCAGCAGCAACCAGGGGAGGGGTCAGGAGACCCAGTACTTC.

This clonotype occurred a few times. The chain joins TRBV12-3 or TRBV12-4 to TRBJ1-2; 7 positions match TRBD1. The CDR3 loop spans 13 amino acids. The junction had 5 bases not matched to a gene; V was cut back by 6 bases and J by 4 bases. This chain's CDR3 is CASRLGQAYGYTF. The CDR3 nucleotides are TGTGCCAGCAGACTCGGACAGGCCTATGGCTACACCTTC.